This T cell receptor (beta chain) was documented in a study of blood T cell repertoires in COVID-19. Study information: Researchers got acute and convalescent COVID-19 samples from the United States, Italy and Spain. PBMCs, B-cell-depleted T cells, or T cells were the source of the cDNA or gDNA that made up the material.

Under the authors' procedure: Nucleated cell counts were estimated from reference gene primer amplification. TCRdb's table, derived via immunoSEQ multiplex PCR, lists solely in-frame clones and lacks some. That table supplies the V and J calls and clone size; D and trimming were determined from the DNA. This sample yields some 48,000 clones, of which approximately 81% are seen a single time; around 6.4% belongs to the top ten. Trimming removed 6 bases from V and 3 bases from J, with 14 bases in between. In germline, CDR1 is MNHEY, CDR2 SVGAGI. CDR3 length: 15 residues. The clonotype was recovered from a woman in her sixties with acute or convalescent COVID-19. The chain combines TRBV6-5 with TRBJ1-4; D call uncertain. Sequenced material: peripheral blood. The CDR3 region has the DNA TGTGCCAGCAGGAGAGGGATTTTGTCTAATGAAAAACTGTTTTTT. This sequence encodes CASRRGILSNEKLFF.